This T cell receptor (beta chain) was identified during a study of T cell responses to AZD1222 COVID-19 vaccine. Repertoires were generated with immunoSEQ multiplex PCR, while TCRdb's copy carries only in-frame clones and drops some. The sample shows 110,000 to 150,000 clones, about 90% of them seen only once. J lost 5 bases, V lost 10 bases, and 5 bases had no gene match. Germline CDR1 and CDR2: ENHRY and SYGVKD. The CDR3 is 12 amino acids. This chain links TRBV10-3 with TRBJ2-7; TRBD2 aligns across 10 bases. The sample in question was peripheral blood, obtained 28 days after the second AZD1222 dose. This sequence originates from an adult who received the AZD1222 COVID-19 vaccine. The CDR3 here is CASGTSVNEQYF. In DNA, the CDR3 is TGTGCCAGCGGGACTAGCGTGAACGAGCAGTACTTC.